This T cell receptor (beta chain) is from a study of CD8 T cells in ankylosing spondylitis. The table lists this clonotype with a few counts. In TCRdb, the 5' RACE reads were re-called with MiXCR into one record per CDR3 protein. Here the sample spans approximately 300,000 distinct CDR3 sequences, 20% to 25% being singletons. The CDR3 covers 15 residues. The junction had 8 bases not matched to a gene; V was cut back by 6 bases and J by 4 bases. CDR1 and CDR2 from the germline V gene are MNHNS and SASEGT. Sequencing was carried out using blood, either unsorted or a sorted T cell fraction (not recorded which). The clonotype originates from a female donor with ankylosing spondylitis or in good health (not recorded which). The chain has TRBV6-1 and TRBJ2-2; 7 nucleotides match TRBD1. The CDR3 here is CASRKPGQPTGELFF. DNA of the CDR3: TGTGCCAGCAGGAAACCGGGACAGCCCACCGGGGAGCTGTTTTTT.